The 26 T cell receptor beta chains in this list originate from one sample, sequenced in a study of shared clonotypes between healthy human individuals. CD8 cells classed as naive were CD45RO-negative and positively selected for CCR7, excluding terminally differentiated effector memory CD45RA+ cells. Using immunoSEQ multiplex PCR, the repertoire was profiled, and TCRdb retains in-frame clones only, with some absent. This sample yields hundreds of thousands of clones, of which 96% are seen a single time; roughly 0.12% belongs to the top ten. Sequenced input: naive CD8+ T cells sorted from blood. These receptor sequences come from a woman under 40 in good health.

Here the CDR3 reads CASSFGGYNEQFF. CDR3 DNA sequence: TGTGCCAGCAGCTTCGGCGGCTACAATGAGCAGTTCTTC. The chain combines TRBV7-8 with TRBJ2-1; D ambiguous. Germline CDR1 is SGHVS and CDR2 is FQNEAQ. The V and J ends lost 3 bases and 3 bases respectively, with 6 bases between them. CDR3 length: 13 amino acids.

V and J are TRBV28 and TRBJ1-1; 7 bases fit TRBD1. CDR1 and CDR2 from the germline V gene are MDHEN and SYDVKM. After removal of 4 bases from V and 0 bases from J, the junction contained 8 bases not matched to a gene. The CDR3 contains 16 residues. As DNA, the CDR3 is TGTGCCAGCAGTTCTGACAGGGAGGACATGAACACTGAAGCTTTCTTT. Amino acid sequence: CASSSDREDMNTEAFF. The whole variable domain, remainder taken from reference TRBV28 and TRBJ1-1, is DVKVTQSSRYLVKRTGEKVFLECVQDMDHENMFWYRQDPGLGLRLIYFSYDVKMKEKGDIPEGYSVSREKKERFSLILESASTNQTSMYLCASSSDREDMNTEAFFGQGTRLTVV.

The chain has TRBV27 and TRBJ2-2; 7 bases map to TRBD1. This CDR3 contains 15 residues. Germline CDR1 is MNHEY and CDR2 is SMNVEV (reference sequence). Trimming at V came to 6 bases and at J to 7 bases, leaving 11 bases not matched to a gene. Here the CDR3 reads CASRPGQPIGGELFF. The CDR3 DNA sequence: TGTGCCAGCAGGCCGGGACAGCCCATCGGCGGGGAGCTGTTTTTT.

This rearrangement joins TRBV4-2 to TRBJ2-4, with 12 nucleotides matching TRBD2. CDR3 length: 21 residues. The germline gives CDR1 LGHNA, CDR2 YNFKEQ. V gave up 0 bases and J gave up 1 base; unmatched junction bases: 13. CDR3 sequence reads: CASSQDSPSGRGGFAKNIQYF. CDR3 DNA: TGTGCCAGCAGCCAAGATTCCCCTAGCGGGAGGGGGGGTTTCGCCAAAAACATTCAGTACTTC.

For the CDR3, the DNA is TGTGCCAGCAGGGGAGACGAGCAGTACTTC. It translates to CASRGDEQYF. This chain links TRBV2 with TRBJ2-7; tentatively, D is TRBD2 (5 bases). CDR1 is SNHLY and CDR2 is FYNNEI in the germline V gene. The CDR3 consists of 10 residues. Trimming removed 6 bases at V and 5 bases at J, with 5 bases between.

The rearrangement uses TRBV11-3 and TRBJ2-1, with D uncertain. The V and J ends lost 5 bases and 5 bases respectively, with 10 bases between them. The CDR3 sequence is 13 residues long. Germline CDR1 and CDR2: SGHNT and YENEEA. CDR3 protein: CASSADWDNEQFF. The CDR3 nucleotides are TGTGCCAGCAGCGCCGACTGGGACAATGAGCAGTTCTTC.

This chain connects TRBV29-1 to TRBJ1-2; maybe TRBD1 (6 bases). This CDR3 is built from 16 residues. The germline gives CDR1 SQVTM, CDR2 ANQGSEA. V lost 0 bases and J lost 0, with 14 bases in between. The CDR3 nucleotides are TGCAGCGTTGAAGATGACAAGGAGGGGGCTAACTATGGCTACACCTTC. Translating gives CSVEDDKEGANYGYTF. Complete variable domain (other parts from reference TRBV29-1 and TRBJ1-2): SAVISQKPSRDICQRGTSLTIQCQVDSQVTMMFWYRQQPGQSLTLIATANQGSEATYESGFVIDKFPISRPNLTFSTLTVSNMSPEDSSIYLCSVEDDKEGANYGYTFGSGTRLTVV.

Comments on this clone: Other DNA variants within this sample encode the same CDR3. This chain joins TRBV29-1 and TRBJ1-2; D uncertain. This CDR3 is built from 9 residues. The V end was cut by 3 bases, the J end by 7 bases, with 3 bases between. The V gene's germline CDR1 is SQVTM and CDR2 ANQGSEA. The DNA for the CDR3 is TGCAGCGTTGATGGTGGCTACACCTTC. Its protein is CSVDGGYTF.

The chain has TRBV6-5 and TRBJ1-5, with TRBD1 as a possible D gene (5 bases). CDR1 is MNHEY and CDR2 is SVGAGI in the germline V gene. The CDR3 is 15 amino acids. V was clipped by 6 bases and J by 0 bases, with 12 bases between them. CDR3: CASRHDSNSNQPQHF. The DNA for the CDR3 is TGTGCCAGCAGGCACGACAGCAATAGCAATCAGCCCCAGCATTTT.

This sequence joins TRBV4-1 and TRBJ2-5; D unclear. V was pared by 0 bases and J by 8 bases, with 13 bases between. Germline CDR1 is MGHRA and CDR2 is YSYEKL. The CDR3 runs 14 residues. This chain's CDR3 is CASSQDRAERTQYF. CDR3 nucleotide sequence: TGCGCCAGCAGCCAAGATCGAGCAGAGAGAACCCAGTACTTC.

The V gene is TRBV9, the J gene TRBJ2-7; TRBD2 aligns across 10 bases. The CDR3 has 14 amino acids. Losses at the gene ends were 7 bases for V and 3 bases for J; bases not matched to a gene: 7. CDR1 is SGDLS and CDR2 is YYNGEE in the germline V gene. The CDR3 DNA sequence: TGTGCCAGCGGCCAGACTAGCGGGTTCTACGAGCAGTACTTC. Its translation: CASGQTSGFYEQYF.

Regarding this clone: The same CDR3 is also encoded by other DNA sequences in this sample. The rearrangement uses TRBV13 and TRBJ2-7, with D uncertain. This CDR3 contains 12 residues. The V end lost 0 bases, the J end lost 7 bases, and 7 bases lay between the germline ends. Per germline, CDR1 PRHDT and CDR2 FYEKMQ (reference sequence). CDR3 loop: CASSLGLGEQYF. The DNA for the CDR3 is TGTGCCAGCAGCTTAGGCCTCGGTGAGCAGTACTTC.

This chain connects TRBV28 to TRBJ2-1; unclear D gene. CDR3 length: 15 amino acids. Germline-derived CDR1 and CDR2 are MDHEN and SYDVKM. The V end lost 3 bases, the J end lost 1 base, and 10 bases lay between the germline ends. The CDR3 spells CASSFQDRSYNEQFF. The CDR3 bases are TGTGCCAGCAGTTTCCAGGACCGATCCTACAATGAGCAGTTCTTC. The variable domain in full, with the rest retrieved from reference TRBV28 and TRBJ2-1, is DVKVTQSSRYLVKRTGEKVFLECVQDMDHENMFWYRQDPGLGLRLIYFSYDVKMKEKGDIPEGYSVSREKKERFSLILESASTNQTSMYLCASSFQDRSYNEQFFGPGTRLTVL.

This clone is a singleton in its sample. This chain joins TRBV10-3 and TRBJ1-6; maybe TRBD1 (6 bases). CDR3 length: 17 residues. Trimming cost V 3 bases and J 5 bases, with 17 bases left between them. Germline V gives CDR1 ENHRY, CDR2 SYGVKD. CDR3 bases: TGTGCCATCAGTGACCAAGGGTGGGGGGCAGATAATTCACCCCTCCACTTT. It translates to CAISDQGWGADNSPLHF.

V is TRBV4-1 and J is TRBJ1-1; D is perhaps TRBD1 (6 bases). This CDR3 is 16 amino acids long. The V end lost 1 base, the J end lost 6 bases, and 18 bases lay between the germline ends. Germline V gives CDR1 MGHRA, CDR2 YSYEKL. This CDR3 is CASSQARQAEGAEAFF. The CDR3, as DNA: TGCGCCAGCAGCCAAGCAAGACAGGCCGAAGGAGCTGAAGCTTTCTTT.

The chain joins TRBV28 to TRBJ2-5; D tentatively fits TRBD1 or TRBD2 (5 bases each). Germline CDR1 is MDHEN and CDR2 is SYDVKM. The CDR3 spans 14 residues. Deletions cut 2 bases from V and 5 bases from J, with 12 bases between. The DNA of the CDR3 is TGTGCCAGCAGTTTACTGGAAGGGACCGAGACCCAGTACTTC. It translates to CASSLLEGTETQYF.

This chain uses TRBV10-1 with TRBJ2-3, with 8 bases aligning to TRBD2. Trimming at V came to 5 bases and at J to 4 bases, leaving 8 bases not matched to a gene. CDR3 length equals 15 residues. Germline V CDR1 and CDR2: WNHNN, SYGVQD (reference sequence). CDR3 bases: TGCGCCAGCAGTCTTAGCGGGATTGATGCAGATACGCAGTATTTT. Its protein is CASSLSGIDADTQYF.

The CDR3 loop is CASSPATEQYF. The CDR3 region has the DNA TGTGCCAGCAGTCCCGCTACTGAGCAGTACTTC. The V and J genes are TRBV6-5 and TRBJ2-7; D gene unclear. The V and J ends lost 5 bases and 7 bases respectively, with 9 bases between them. The CDR3 consists of 11 residues. The germline V gene encodes CDR1 MNHEY and CDR2 SVGAGI.

This chain links TRBV9 with TRBJ2-7; 7 bases are a match to TRBD2. J was trimmed by 4 bases and V by 8 bases; bases with no gene match: 18. CDR1 is SGDLS, CDR2 YYNGEE, per germline. The length of the CDR3 is 16 residues. CDR3 nucleotide sequence: TGTGCCAGGATAAAGCGGGGCGGACCACCAGCTTACGAGCAGTACTTC. Amino acids: CARIKRGGPPAYEQYF.

V gene TRBV27 combines with J gene TRBJ2-7; 10 nucleotides align to TRBD2. This CDR3 spans 17 amino acids. Germline V gene sequence: CDR1 MNHEY, CDR2 SMNVEV (reference sequence). V shed 2 bases, J shed 4 bases, and the junction held 11 bases outside the gene matches. The CDR3 here is CASSLSSTSGRPYEQYF. The DNA of the CDR3 is TGTGCCAGCAGTTTAAGCTCGACTAGCGGGCGTCCGTACGAGCAGTACTTC.

The genes are TRBV9 and TRBJ2-5; maybe TRBD2 (5 bases). The length of the CDR3 is 15 residues. V dropped 0 bases and J dropped 5 bases, with 14 bases sitting between them. Looked up from germline, CDR1 is SGDLS and CDR2 is YYNGEE. CDR3: CASSVAGMVGETQYF. The CDR3, as DNA: TGTGCCAGCAGCGTAGCCGGGATGGTAGGGGAGACCCAGTACTTC.

This chain uses TRBV28 with TRBJ2-1; 10 bases map to TRBD2. In germline, CDR1 is MDHEN, CDR2 SYDVKM. The CDR3 runs 16 residues. J was trimmed by 7 bases and V by 2 bases; bases with no gene match: 8. The CDR3 protein is CASSLLLAGDNNEQFF. The CDR3, as DNA: TGTGCCAGCAGTTTACTGCTAGCGGGAGACAATAATGAGCAGTTCTTC. The whole variable domain, remainder taken from reference TRBV28 and TRBJ2-1, is DVKVTQSSRYLVKRTGEKVFLECVQDMDHENMFWYRQDPGLGLRLIYFSYDVKMKEKGDIPEGYSVSREKKERFSLILESASTNQTSMYLCASSLLLAGDNNEQFFGPGTRLTVL.

The rearrangement joins TRBV28 to TRBJ1-2; TRBD1 is a possible D gene (5 bases). The CDR3 totals 13 residues. Trimming pared 1 base from V and 8 bases from J, leaving 11 bases between. Germline CDR1 and CDR2: MDHEN and SYDVKM. Here the CDR3 reads CASSLFPGSGYTF. The CDR3 coding sequence is TGTGCCAGCAGTTTATTCCCAGGGAGCGGCTACACCTTC.

V is TRBV28 and J is TRBJ2-7; D is uncertain. V was trimmed by 3 bases and J by 6 bases, leaving 9 bases between them. Germline CDR1 reads MDHEN; CDR2 reads SYDVKM. The CDR3 is 12 amino acids. CDR3 coding DNA: TGTGCCAGCAGTTTCGTACGTGGCGAGCAGTACTTC. Protein product: CASSFVRGEQYF.

The gene calls are TRBV5-4 and TRBJ2-7; a possible D gene is TRBD2 (5 bases). This CDR3 spans 14 amino acids. Per the germline V gene, CDR1 is SGHNT and CDR2 is YYREEE (reference sequence). Trimming removed 4 bases at V and 4 bases at J, with 15 bases between. The CDR3 DNA is TGTGCCAGCAGCCTCGGTCGGGATACTTACGAGCAGTACTTC. The encoded protein is CASSLGRDTYEQYF.

This sequence joins TRBV11-3 and TRBJ2-3; 7 bases map to TRBD1. The ends lost 11 bases at V and 2 bases at J; junction bases unmatched: 7. Germline CDR1 reads SGHNT; CDR2 reads YENEEA. The CDR3 is 13 amino acids. The CDR3 DNA reads as TGTGCCGTCCGGGACAGAGACACAGATACGCAGTATTTT. Protein product: CAVRDRDTDTQYF.